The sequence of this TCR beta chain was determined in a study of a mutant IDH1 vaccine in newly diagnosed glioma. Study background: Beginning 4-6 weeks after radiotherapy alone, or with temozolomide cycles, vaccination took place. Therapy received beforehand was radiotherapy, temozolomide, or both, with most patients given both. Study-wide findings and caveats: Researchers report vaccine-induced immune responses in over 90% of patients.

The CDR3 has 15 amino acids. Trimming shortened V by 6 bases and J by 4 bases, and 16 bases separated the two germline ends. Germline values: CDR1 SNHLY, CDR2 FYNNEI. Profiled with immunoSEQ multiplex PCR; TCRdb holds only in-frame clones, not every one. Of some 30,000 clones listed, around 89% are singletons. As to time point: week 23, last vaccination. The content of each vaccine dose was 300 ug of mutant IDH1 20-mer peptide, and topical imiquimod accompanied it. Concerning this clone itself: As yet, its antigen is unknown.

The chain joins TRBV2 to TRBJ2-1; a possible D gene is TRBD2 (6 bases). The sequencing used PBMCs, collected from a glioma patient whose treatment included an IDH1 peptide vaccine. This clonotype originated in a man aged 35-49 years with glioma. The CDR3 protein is CASREDYSYYNEQFF. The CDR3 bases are TGTGCCAGCAGGGAGGACTACTCCTATTACAATGAGCAGTTCTTC.